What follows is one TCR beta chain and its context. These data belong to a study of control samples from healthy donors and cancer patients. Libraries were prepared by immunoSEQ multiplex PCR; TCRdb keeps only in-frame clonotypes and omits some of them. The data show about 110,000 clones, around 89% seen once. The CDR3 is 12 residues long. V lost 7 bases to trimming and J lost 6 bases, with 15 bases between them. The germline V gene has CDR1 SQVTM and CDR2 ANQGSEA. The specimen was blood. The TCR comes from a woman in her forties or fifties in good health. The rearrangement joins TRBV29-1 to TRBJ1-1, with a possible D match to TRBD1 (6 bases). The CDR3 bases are TGCAGCGAAACAGGGTTGAGGGCTGAAGCTTTCTTT. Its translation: CSETGLRAEAFF.